The 8 T cell receptor beta chains listed next were all sequenced from one sample in a study of T cell responses to AZD1222 COVID-19 vaccine. Measured with immunoSEQ multiplex PCR; TCRdb has only the in-frame clones, and not every one. Seen here are 130,000 or so clones, over 80% observed once, and the top ten hold under 1.2%. The source material was peripheral blood, sampled on day 0 of AZD1222 vaccination. These receptors all stem from an adult in good health.

The chain uses TRBV5-1 and TRBJ2-1; the match to TRBD2 covers 7 bases. CDR1 and CDR2 (germline): SGHRS, YFSETQ. The CDR3 has 16 residues. V lost 4 bases and J lost 0; bases outside the gene matches: 7. The CDR3: CASSPASGSSYNEQFF. For the CDR3, the DNA is TGCGCCAGCAGCCCGGCTAGCGGCAGCTCCTACAATGAGCAGTTCTTC. Complete variable domain (other parts from reference TRBV5-1 and TRBJ2-1): KAGVTQTPRYLIKTRGQQVTLSCSPISGHRSVSWYQQTPGQGLQFLFEYFSETQRNKGNFPGRFSGRQFSNSRSEMNVSTLELGDSALYLCASSPASGSSYNEQFFGPGTRLTVL.

The rearrangement joins TRBV4-1 to TRBJ1-2, with D possibly matching TRBD1 (6 bases). This CDR3 spans 16 amino acids. Germline assignment: CDR1 MGHRA and CDR2 YSYEKL. V lost 0 bases and J lost 4, with 15 bases in between. CDR3 nucleotide sequence: TGCGCCAGCAGCCAAGATCGAGAACAGGGATTCTATGGCTACACCTTC. As protein: CASSQDREQGFYGYTF.

The rearrangement uses TRBV5-1 and TRBJ1-2, with D tentatively TRBD1 (6 bases). CDR3 size: 14 residues. The V end lost 4 bases, the J end lost 6 bases, and 16 bases lay between the germline ends. Germline V CDR1 and CDR2: SGHRS, YFSETQ. CDR3 coding DNA: TGCGCCAGCAGCCCCGGGGGGGCGGAGGATGGCTACACCTTC. Protein sequence: CASSPGGAEDGYTF.

This chain joins TRBV3-1 (or the pseudogene TRBV3-2) and TRBJ2-1; D uncertain. Germline lookup yields CDR1 LGHDT and CDR2 YNNKEL (reference sequence). This CDR3 comprises 13 residues. Trimming took off 2 bases at V and 4 bases at J, with 6 bases between the two ends. The CDR3 sequence is CASSQTRYNEQFF. The DNA for the CDR3 is TGTGCCAGCAGCCAAACCCGATACAATGAGCAGTTCTTC.

The chain combines TRBV2 with TRBJ2-2; 9 bases fit TRBD1. Germline V CDR1 and CDR2: SNHLY, FYNNEI. The CDR3 runs 15 residues. With 6 bases clipped from V and 3 bases from J, the junction kept 5 bases outside the gene matches. The CDR3 spells CASSTGTGHTGELFF. CDR3 in DNA: TGTGCCAGCAGCACCGGGACAGGGCACACCGGGGAGCTGTTTTTT. The variable domain in full, with the rest retrieved from reference TRBV2 and TRBJ2-2, is EPEVTQTPSHQVTQMGQEVILRCVPISNHLYFYWYRQILGQKVEFLVSFYNNEISEKSEIFDDQFSVERPDGSNFTLKIRSTKLEDSAMYFCASSTGTGHTGELFFGEGSRLTVL.

The chain links TRBV11-2 to TRBJ2-3; D uncertain. Germline CDR1 is SGHAT and CDR2 is FQNNGV. Trimming removed 5 bases at V and 8 bases at J, with 11 bases between. The CDR3 covers 12 residues. This chain's CDR3 is CASSVPSGTQYF. The CDR3 DNA sequence: TGTGCCAGCAGCGTACCTTCGGGTACGCAGTATTTT.

This chain links TRBV5-1 with TRBJ2-5, with a tentative D call TRBD1 (5 bases). Germline loops: CDR1 SGHRS, CDR2 YFSETQ. Trimming stripped 2 bases from V and 0 bases from J, with 8 bases between. The CDR3 is 14 amino acids. The CDR3 loop is CASSLQDYQETQYF. The CDR3 DNA follows: TGCGCCAGCAGCTTACAGGATTACCAAGAGACCCAGTACTTC. Supplemented by reference TRBV5-1 and TRBJ2-5, the full variable domain reads KAGVTQTPRYLIKTRGQQVTLSCSPISGHRSVSWYQQTPGQGLQFLFEYFSETQRNKGNFPGRFSGRQFSNSRSEMNVSTLELGDSALYLCASSLQDYQETQYFGPGTRLLVL.

This sequence joins TRBV10-3 and TRBJ1-1, with D perhaps TRBD1 (5 bases). The CDR3 is 15 amino acids. V dropped 2 bases and J dropped 0 bases, with 10 bases sitting between them. Looked up from germline, CDR1 is ENHRY and CDR2 is SYGVKD. The CDR3: CAISEGQLMNTEAFF. CDR3 nucleotides: TGTGCCATCAGTGAGGGACAACTCATGAACACTGAAGCTTTCTTT.